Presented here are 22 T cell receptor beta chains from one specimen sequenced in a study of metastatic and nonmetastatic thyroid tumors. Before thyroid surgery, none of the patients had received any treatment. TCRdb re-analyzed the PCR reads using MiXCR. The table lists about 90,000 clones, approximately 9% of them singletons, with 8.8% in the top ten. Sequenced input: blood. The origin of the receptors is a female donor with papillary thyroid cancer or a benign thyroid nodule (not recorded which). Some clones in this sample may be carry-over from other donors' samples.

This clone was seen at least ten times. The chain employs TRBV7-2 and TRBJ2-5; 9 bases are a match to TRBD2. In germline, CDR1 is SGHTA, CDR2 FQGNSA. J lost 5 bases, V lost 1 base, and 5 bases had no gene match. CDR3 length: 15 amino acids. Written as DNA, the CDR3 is TGTGCCAGCAGCTTAGGCGGGGGGGCCGTCGAGACCCAGTACTTC. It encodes CASSLGGGAVETQYF. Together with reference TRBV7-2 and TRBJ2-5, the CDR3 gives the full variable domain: GAGVSQSPSNKVTEKGKDVELRCDPISGHTALYWYRQSLGQGLEFLIYFQGNSAPDKSGLPSDRFSAERTGGSVSTLTIQRTQQEDSAVYLCASSLGGGAVETQYFGPGTRLLVL.

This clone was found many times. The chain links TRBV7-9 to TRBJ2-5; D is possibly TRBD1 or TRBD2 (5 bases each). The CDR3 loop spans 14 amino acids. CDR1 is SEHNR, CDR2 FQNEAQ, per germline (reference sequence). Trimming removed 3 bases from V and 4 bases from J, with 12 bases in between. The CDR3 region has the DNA TGTGCCAGCAGCTTGGCCAGAGGGGTAGAGACCCAGTACTTC. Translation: CASSLARGVETQYF. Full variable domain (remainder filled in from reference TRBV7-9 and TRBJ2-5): DTGVSQNPRHKITKRGQNVTFRCDPISEHNRLYWYRQTLGQGPEFLTYFQNEAQLEKSRLLSDRFSAERPKGSFSTLEIQRTEQGDSAMYLCASSLARGVETQYFGPGTRLLVL.

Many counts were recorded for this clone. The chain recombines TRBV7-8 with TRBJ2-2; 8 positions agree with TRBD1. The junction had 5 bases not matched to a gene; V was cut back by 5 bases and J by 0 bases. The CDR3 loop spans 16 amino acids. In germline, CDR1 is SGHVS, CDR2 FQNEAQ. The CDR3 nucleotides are TGTGCCAGCAGCGCTTCACAGGGGGCGAACACCGGGGAGCTGTTTTTT. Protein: CASSASQGANTGELFF. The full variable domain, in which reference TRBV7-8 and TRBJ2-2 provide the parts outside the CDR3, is GAGVSQSPRYKVAKRGQDVALRCDPISGHVSLFWYQQALGQGPEFLTYFQNEAQLDKSGLPSDRFFAERPEGSVSTLKIQRTQQEDSAVYLCASSASQGANTGELFFGEGSRLTVL.

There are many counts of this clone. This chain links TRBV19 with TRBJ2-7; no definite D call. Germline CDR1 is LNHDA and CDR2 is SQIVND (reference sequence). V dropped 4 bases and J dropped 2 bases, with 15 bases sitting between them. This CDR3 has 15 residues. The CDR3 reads CASSTTTWGPYEQYF. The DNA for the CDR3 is TGTGCCAGTAGTACCACGACATGGGGTCCCTACGAGCAGTACTTC.

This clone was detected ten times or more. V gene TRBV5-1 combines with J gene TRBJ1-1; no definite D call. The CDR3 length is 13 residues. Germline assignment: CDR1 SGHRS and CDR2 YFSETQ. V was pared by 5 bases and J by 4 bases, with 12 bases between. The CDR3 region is CASSIGQATEAFF. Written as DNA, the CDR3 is TGCGCCAGCAGTATTGGGCAGGCCACTGAAGCTTTCTTT. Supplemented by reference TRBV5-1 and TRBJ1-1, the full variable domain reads KAGVTQTPRYLIKTRGQQVTLSCSPISGHRSVSWYQQTPGQGLQFLFEYFSETQRNKGNFPGRFSGRQFSNSRSEMNVSTLELGDSALYLCASSIGQATEAFFGQGTRLTVV.

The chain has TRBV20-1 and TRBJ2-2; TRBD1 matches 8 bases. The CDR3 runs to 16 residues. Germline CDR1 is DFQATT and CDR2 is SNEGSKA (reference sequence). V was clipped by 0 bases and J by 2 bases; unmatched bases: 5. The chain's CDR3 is CSAREKGQGNTGELFF. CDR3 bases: TGCAGTGCTAGAGAGAAAGGACAGGGTAACACCGGGGAGCTGTTTTTT.

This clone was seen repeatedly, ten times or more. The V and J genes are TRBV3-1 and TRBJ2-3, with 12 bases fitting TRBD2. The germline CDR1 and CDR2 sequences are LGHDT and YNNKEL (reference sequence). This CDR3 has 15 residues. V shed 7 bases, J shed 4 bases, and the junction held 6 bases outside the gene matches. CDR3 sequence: CASTRLAGVSDTQYF. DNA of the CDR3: TGTGCCAGCACACGACTAGCGGGGGTCTCAGATACGCAGTATTTT.

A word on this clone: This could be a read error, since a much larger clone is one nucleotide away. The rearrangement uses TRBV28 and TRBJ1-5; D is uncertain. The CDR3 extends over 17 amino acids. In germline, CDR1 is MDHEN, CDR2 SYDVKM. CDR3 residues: CASSLSSWQVKNQHQHF. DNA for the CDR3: TGTGCCAGCAGTTTATCGTCCTGGCAGGTAAAAAATCAGCACCAGCATTTT.

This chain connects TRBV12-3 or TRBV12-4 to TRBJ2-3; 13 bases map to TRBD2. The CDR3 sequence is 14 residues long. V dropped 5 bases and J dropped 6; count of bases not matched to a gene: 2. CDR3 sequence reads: CASSQGLAGDTQYF. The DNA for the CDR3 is TGTGCCAGCAGTCAGGGACTAGCGGGGGATACGCAGTATTTT.

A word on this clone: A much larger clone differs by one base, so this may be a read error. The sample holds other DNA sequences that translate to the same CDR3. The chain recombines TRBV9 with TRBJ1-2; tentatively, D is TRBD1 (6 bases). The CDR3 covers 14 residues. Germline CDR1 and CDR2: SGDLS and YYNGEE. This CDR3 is CASSVVDRSYGYTF. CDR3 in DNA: TGTGCCAGCAGTGTAGTAGACAGGAGCTATGGCTACACCTTC.

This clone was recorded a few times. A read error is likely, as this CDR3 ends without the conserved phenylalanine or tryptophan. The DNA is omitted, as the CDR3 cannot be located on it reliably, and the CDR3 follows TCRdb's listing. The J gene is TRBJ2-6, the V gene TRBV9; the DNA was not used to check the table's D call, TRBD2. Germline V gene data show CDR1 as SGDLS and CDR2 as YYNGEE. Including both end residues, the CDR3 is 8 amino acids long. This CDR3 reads CASSVGGG.

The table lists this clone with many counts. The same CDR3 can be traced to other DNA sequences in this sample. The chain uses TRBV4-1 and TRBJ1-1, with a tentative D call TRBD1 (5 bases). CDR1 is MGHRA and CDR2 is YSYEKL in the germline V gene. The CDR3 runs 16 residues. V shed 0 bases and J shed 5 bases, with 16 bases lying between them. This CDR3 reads CASSQDRQGWGTEAFF. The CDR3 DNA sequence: TGCGCCAGCAGCCAAGATAGGCAGGGCTGGGGGACTGAAGCTTTCTTT.

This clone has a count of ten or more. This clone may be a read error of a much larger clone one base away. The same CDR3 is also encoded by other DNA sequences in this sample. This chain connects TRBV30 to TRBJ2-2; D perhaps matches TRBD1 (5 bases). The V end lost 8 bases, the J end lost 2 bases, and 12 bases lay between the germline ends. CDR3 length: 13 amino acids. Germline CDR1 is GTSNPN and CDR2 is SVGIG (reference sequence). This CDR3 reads CAAQRGNTGELFF. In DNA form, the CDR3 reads TGTGCCGCCCAAAGGGGAAACACCGGGGAGCTGTTTTTT.

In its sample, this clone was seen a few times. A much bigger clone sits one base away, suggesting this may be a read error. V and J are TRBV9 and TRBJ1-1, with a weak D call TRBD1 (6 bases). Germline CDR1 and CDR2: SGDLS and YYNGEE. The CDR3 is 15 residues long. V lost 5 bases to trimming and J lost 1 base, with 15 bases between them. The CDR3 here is CASRASGTTNTEAFF. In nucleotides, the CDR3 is TGTGCCAGCAGAGCTAGCGGGACAACGAACACTGAAGCTTTCTTT.

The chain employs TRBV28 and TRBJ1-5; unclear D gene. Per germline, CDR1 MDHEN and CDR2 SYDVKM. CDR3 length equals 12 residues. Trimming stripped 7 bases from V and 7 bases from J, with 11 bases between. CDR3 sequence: CASMAGSQPQHF. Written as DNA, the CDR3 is TGTGCCAGCATGGCGGGTAGCCAGCCCCAGCATTTT. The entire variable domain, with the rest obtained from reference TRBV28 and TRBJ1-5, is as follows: DVKVTQSSRYLVKRTGEKVFLECVQDMDHENMFWYRQDPGLGLRLIYFSYDVKMKEKGDIPEGYSVSREKKERFSLILESASTNQTSMYLCASMAGSQPQHFGDGTRLSIL.

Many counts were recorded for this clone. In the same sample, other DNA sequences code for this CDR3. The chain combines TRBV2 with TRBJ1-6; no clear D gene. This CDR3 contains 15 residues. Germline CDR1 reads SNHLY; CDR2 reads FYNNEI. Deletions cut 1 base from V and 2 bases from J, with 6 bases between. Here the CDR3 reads CASSEERTYNSPLHF. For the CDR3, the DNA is TGTGCCAGCAGTGAAGAGAGAACCTATAATTCACCCCTCCACTTT.

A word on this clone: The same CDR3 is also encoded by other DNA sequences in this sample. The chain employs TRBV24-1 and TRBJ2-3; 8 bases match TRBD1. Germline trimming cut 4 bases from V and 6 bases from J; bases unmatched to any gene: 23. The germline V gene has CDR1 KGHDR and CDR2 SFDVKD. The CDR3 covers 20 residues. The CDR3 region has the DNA TGTGCCACCAGTGAGATCAGGGGGCCGTGGGCGCAACCACTAACGGATACGCAGTATTTT. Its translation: CATSEIRGPWAQPLTDTQYF.

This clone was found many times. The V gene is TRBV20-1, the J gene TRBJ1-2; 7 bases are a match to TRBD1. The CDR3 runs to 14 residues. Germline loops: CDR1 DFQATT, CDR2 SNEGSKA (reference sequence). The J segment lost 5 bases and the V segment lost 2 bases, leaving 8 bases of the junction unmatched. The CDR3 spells CSARPLRGLYGYTF. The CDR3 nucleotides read TGCAGTGCTAGACCCCTTAGGGGGCTGTATGGCTACACCTTC.

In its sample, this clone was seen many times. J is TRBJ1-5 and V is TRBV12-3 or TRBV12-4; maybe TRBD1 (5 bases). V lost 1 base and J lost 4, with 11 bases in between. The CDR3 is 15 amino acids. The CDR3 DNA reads TGTGCCAGCAGTTTAGTGGCAGGGTGGAATCAGCCCCAGCATTTT. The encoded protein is CASSLVAGWNQPQHF.

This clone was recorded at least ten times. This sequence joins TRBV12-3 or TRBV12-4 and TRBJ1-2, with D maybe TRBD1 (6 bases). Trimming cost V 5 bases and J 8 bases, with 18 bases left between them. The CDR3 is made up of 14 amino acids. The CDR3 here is CASSGQGQTRGYTF. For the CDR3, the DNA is TGTGCCAGCAGTGGGCAAGGACAGACCCGCGGCTACACCTTC.

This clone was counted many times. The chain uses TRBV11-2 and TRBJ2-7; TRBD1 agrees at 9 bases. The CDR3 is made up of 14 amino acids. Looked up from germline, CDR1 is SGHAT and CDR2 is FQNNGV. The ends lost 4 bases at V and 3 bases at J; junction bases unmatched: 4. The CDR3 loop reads CASSSWGQGYEQYF. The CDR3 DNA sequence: TGTGCCAGCAGCTCCTGGGGACAGGGCTACGAGCAGTACTTC.

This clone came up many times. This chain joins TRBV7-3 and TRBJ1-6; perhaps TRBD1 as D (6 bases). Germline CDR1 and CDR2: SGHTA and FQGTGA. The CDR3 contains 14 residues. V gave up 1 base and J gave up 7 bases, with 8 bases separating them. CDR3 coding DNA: TGTGCCAGCAGCTTAAGTGGACAGAATTCACCCCTCCACTTT. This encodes CASSLSGQNSPLHF.